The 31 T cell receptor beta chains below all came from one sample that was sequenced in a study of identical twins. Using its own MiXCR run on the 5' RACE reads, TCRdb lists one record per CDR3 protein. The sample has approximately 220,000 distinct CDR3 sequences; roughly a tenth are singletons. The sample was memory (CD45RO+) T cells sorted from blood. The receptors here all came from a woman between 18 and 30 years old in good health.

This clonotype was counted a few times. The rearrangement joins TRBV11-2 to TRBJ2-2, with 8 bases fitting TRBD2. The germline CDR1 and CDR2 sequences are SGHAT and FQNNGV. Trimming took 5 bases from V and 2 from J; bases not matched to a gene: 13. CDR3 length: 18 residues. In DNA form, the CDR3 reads TGTGCCAGCAGCGGACGGGGGGGCGGGGCCTCTAACACCGGGGAGCTGTTTTTT. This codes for CASSGRGGGASNTGELFF.

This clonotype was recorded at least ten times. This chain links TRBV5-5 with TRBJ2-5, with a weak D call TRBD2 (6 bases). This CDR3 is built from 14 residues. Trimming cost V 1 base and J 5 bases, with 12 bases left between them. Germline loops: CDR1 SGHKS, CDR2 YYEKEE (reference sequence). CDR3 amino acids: CASSLRREWETQYF. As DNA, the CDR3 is TGTGCCAGCAGCTTGAGGAGGGAGTGGGAGACCCAGTACTTC.

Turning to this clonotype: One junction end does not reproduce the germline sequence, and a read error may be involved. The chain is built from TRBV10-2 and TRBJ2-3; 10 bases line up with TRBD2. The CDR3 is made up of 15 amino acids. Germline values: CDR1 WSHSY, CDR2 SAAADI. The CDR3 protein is CASSGLSGGAETQYF. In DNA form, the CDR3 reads TGCGCCAGCAGCGGTCTGAGCGGGGGGGCAGAGACGCAGTATTTT.

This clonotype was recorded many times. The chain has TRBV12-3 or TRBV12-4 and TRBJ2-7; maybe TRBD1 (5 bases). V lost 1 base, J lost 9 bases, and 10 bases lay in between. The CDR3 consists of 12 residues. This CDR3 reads CASSLVTDGQYF. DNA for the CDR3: TGTGCCAGCAGTTTAGTGACAGACGGGCAGTACTTC.

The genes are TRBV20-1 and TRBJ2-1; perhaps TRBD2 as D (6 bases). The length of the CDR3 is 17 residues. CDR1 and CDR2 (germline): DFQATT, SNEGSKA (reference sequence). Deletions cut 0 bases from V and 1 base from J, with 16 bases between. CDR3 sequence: CSARESGGTRSYNEQFF. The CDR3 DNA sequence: TGCAGTGCTAGAGAATCCGGAGGGACGCGGTCCTACAATGAGCAGTTCTTC.

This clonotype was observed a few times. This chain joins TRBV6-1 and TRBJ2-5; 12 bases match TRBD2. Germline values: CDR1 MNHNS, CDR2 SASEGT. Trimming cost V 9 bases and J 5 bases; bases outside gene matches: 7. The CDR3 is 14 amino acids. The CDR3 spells CASPGLAGTETQYF. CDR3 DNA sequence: TGTGCCAGTCCCGGACTAGCGGGAACGGAGACCCAGTACTTC.

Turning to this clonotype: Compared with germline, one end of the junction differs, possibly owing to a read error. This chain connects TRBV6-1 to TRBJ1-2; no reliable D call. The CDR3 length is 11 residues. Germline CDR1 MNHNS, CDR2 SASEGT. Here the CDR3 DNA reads TGTGCCAGCAGTGAAGCCCGCCGGCGGAGCTTC. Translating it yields CASSEARRRSF.

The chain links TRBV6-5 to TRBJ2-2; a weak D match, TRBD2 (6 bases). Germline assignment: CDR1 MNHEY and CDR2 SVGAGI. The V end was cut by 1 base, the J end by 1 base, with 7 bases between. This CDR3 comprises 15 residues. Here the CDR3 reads CASSYWRGNTGELFF. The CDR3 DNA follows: TGTGCCAGCAGTTACTGGCGGGGGAACACCGGGGAGCTGTTTTTT.

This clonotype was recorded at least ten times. This CDR3 reads CASSLQRGSYNEQFF. In DNA, the CDR3 is TGTGCCAGCAGCCTCCAGCGGGGCTCCTACAATGAGCAGTTCTTC. The rearrangement uses TRBV11-2 and TRBJ2-1; 7 bases agree with TRBD2. Losses at the gene ends were 5 bases for V and 0 bases for J; bases not matched to a gene: 4. Germline V gene lookup returns CDR1 SGHAT and CDR2 FQNNGV. The CDR3 sequence is 15 residues long.

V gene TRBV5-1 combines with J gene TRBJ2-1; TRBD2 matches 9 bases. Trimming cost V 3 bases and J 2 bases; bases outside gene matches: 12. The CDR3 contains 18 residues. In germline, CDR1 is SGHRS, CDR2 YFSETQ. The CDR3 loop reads CASSSPGLPSGAYNEQFF. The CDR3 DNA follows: TGCGCCAGCAGCTCGCCCGGACTACCTAGCGGGGCCTACAATGAGCAGTTCTTC. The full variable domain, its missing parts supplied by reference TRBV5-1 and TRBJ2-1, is KAGVTQTPRYLIKTRGQQVTLSCSPISGHRSVSWYQQTPGQGLQFLFEYFSETQRNKGNFPGRFSGRQFSNSRSEMNVSTLELGDSALYLCASSSPGLPSGAYNEQFFGPGTRLTVL.

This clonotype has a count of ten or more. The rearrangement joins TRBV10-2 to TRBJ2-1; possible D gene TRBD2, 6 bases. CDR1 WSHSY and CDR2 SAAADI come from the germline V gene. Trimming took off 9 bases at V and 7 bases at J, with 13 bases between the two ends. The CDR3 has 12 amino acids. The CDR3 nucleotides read TGCGCCAGTCGGGACTCCTGGAATGAGCAGTTCTTC. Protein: CASRDSWNEQFF.

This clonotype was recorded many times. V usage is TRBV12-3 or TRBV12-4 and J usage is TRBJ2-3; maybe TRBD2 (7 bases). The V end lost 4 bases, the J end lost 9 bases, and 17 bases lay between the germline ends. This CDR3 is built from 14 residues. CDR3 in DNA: TGTGCCAGCAGTTACCTGGGGGGGGCTGAAACGCAGTATTTT. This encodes CASSYLGGAETQYF.

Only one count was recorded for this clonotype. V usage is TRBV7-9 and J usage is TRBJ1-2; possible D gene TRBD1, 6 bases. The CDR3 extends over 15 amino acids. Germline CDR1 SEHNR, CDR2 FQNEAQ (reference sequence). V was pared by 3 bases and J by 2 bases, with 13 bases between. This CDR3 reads CASSFCVRGNYGYTF. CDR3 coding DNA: TGTGCCAGCAGCTTCTGTGTTAGGGGGAACTATGGCTACACCTTC. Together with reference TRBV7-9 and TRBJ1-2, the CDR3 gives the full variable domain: DTGVSQNPRHKITKRGQNVTFRCDPISEHNRLYWYRQTLGQGPEFLTYFQNEAQLEKSRLLSDRFSAERPKGSFSTLEIQRTEQGDSAMYLCASSFCVRGNYGYTFGSGTRLTVV.

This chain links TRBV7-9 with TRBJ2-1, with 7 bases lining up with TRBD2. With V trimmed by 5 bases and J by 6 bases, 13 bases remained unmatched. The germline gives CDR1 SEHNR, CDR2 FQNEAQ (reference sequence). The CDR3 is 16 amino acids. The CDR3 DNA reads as TGTGCCAGCAGCCTAATTTTGACTAGCACAGGCAATGAGCAGTTCTTC. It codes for CASSLILTSTGNEQFF.

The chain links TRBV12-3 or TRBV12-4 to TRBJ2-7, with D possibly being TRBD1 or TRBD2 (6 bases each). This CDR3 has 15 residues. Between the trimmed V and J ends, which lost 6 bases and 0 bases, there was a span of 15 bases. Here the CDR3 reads CASRTGGPSSYEQYF. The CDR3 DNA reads TGTGCCAGCAGAACCGGGGGCCCAAGCTCCTACGAGCAGTACTTC.

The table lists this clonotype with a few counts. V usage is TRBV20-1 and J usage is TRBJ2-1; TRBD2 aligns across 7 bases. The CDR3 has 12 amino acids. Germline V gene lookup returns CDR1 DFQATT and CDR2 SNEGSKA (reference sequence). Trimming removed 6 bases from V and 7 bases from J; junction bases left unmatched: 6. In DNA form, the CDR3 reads TGCAGTGCCTTCCCGGGAGGAAATGAGCAGTTCTTC. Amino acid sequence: CSAFPGGNEQFF.

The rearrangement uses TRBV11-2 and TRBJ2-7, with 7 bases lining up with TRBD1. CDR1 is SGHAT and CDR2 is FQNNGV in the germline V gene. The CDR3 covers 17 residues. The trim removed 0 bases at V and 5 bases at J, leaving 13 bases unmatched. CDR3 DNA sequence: TGTGCCAGCAGCTTAGATCTGGGGACAGAACCCTTCCACGAGCAGTACTTC. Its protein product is CASSLDLGTEPFHEQYF.

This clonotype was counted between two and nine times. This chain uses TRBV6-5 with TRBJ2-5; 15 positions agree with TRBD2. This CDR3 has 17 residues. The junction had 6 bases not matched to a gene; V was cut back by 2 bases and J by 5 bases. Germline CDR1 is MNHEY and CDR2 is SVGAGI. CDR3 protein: CASSYGLAGGPLETQYF. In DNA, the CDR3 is TGTGCCAGCAGTTACGGACTAGCGGGAGGGCCGCTGGAGACCCAGTACTTC.

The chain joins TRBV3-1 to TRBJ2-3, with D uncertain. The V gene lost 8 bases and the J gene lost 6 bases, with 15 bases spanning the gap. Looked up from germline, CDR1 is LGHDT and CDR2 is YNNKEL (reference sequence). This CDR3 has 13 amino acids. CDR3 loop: CASGWIAADTQYF. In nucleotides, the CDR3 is TGTGCCAGCGGATGGATAGCAGCGGATACGCAGTATTTT.

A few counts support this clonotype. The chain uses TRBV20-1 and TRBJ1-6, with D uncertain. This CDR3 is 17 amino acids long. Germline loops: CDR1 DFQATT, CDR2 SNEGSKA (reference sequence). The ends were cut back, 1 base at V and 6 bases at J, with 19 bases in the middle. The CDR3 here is CSARVSGRNSANSPLHF. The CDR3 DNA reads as TGCAGTGCTAGAGTTTCGGGCAGGAACTCTGCTAATTCACCCCTCCACTTT.

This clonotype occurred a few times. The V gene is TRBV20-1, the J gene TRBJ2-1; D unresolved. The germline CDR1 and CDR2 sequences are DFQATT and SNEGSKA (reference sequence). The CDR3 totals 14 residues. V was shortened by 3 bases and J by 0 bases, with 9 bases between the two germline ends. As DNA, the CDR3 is TGCAGTGCTAGCGGGCCCAGCTCCTACAATGAGCAGTTCTTC. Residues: CSASGPSSYNEQFF.

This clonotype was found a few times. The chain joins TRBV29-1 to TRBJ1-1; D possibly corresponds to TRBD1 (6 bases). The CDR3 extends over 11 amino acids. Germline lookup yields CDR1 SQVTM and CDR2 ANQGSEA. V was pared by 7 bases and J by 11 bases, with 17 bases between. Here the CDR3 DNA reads TGCAGCGGACAGGCGGCAAGAGGGGCTTTCTTT. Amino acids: CSGQAARGAFF.

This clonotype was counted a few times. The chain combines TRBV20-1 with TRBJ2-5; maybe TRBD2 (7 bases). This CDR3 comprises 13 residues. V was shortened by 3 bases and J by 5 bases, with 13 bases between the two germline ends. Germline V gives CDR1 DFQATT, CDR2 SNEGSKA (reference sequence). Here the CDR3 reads CSASGGLGETQYF. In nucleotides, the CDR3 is TGCAGTGCTAGCGGGGGGCTCGGCGAGACCCAGTACTTC.

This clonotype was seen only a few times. CDR3 coding DNA: TGCAGTGCTAACCCCCCCCTAGCGGAAGATACGCAGTATTTT. This translates into CSANPPLAEDTQYF. The chain couples TRBV20-1 to TRBJ2-3, with 7 bases aligning to TRBD2. Germline CDR1 and CDR2: DFQATT and SNEGSKA (reference sequence). The CDR3 covers 14 residues. The J segment lost 5 bases and the V segment lost 4 bases, leaving 9 bases of the junction unmatched.

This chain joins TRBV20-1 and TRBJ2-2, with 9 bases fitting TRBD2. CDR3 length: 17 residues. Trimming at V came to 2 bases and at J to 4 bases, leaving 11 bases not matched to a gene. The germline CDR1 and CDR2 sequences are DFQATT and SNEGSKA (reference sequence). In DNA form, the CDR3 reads TGCAGTGCTAGACTTTTTGGCGGGAGGGCGAGCACCGGGGAGCTGTTTTTT. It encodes CSARLFGGRASTGELFF.

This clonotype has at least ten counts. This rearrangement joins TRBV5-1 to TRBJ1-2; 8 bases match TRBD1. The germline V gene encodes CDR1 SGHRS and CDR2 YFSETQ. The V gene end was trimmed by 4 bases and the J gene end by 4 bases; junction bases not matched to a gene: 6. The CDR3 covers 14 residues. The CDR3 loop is CASSVDRAGYGYTF. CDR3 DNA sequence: TGCGCCAGCAGCGTGGACAGGGCTGGCTATGGCTACACCTTC. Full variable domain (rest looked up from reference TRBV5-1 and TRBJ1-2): KAGVTQTPRYLIKTRGQQVTLSCSPISGHRSVSWYQQTPGQGLQFLFEYFSETQRNKGNFPGRFSGRQFSNSRSEMNVSTLELGDSALYLCASSVDRAGYGYTFGSGTRLTVV.

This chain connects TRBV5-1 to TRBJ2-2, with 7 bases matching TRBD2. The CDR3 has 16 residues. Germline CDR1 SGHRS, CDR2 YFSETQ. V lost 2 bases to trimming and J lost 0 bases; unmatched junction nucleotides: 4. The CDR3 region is CASSFIGGTNTGELFF. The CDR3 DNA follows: TGCGCCAGCAGCTTTATCGGGGGGACGAACACCGGGGAGCTGTTTTTT.

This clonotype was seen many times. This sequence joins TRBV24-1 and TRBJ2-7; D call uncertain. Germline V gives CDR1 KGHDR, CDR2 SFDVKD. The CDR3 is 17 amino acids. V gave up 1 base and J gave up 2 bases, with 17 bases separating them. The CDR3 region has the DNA TGTGCCACCAGTGATTTAGGTGGCAGGTCCCTCACCTACGAGCAGTACTTC. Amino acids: CATSDLGGRSLTYEQYF.

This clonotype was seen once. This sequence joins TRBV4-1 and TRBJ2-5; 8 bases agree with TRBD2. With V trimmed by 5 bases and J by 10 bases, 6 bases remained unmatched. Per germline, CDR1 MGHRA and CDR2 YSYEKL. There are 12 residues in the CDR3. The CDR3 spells CASSSGGRDQYF. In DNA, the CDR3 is TGCGCCAGCAGCTCGGGGGGGAGAGACCAGTACTTC.

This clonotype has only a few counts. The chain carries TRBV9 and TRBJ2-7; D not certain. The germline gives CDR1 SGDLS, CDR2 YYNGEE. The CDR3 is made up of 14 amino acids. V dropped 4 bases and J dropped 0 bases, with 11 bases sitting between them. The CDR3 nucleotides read TGTGCCAGCAGCCCTCGAGGTAGCTCCTACGAGCAGTACTTC. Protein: CASSPRGSSYEQYF.

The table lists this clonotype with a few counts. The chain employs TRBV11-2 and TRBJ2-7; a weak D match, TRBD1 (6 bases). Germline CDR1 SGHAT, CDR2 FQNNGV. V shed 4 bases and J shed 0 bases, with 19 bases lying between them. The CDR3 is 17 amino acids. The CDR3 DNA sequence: TGTGCCAGCAGCTCCCTTGGACAGCGTCGAAGCTCCTACGAGCAGTACTTC. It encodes CASSSLGQRRSSYEQYF.